Reported below is one T cell receptor beta chain. This sample was included in a study of immune cell composition in non-small cell lung cancer. The protocol was immunoSEQ multiplex PCR, while the TCRdb copy is restricted to in-frame clones and leaves out a portion. The profile shows about 4,900 clones, roughly 79% of them singletons. The CDR3 sequence is 15 residues long. Looked up from germline, CDR1 is MGHDK and CDR2 is SYGVNS. Between the trimmed V and J ends, which lost 0 bases and 0 bases, there was a span of 8 bases. V usage is TRBV25-1 and J usage is TRBJ1-1, with D perhaps TRBD1 (6 bases). The TCR sequence derives from a human donor with non-small cell lung cancer. Input material: lung tumor tissue. Here the CDR3 reads CASSEYKGVNTEAFF. CDR3 nucleotides: TGTGCCAGCAGTGAATATAAGGGGGTGAACACTGAAGCTTTCTTT.